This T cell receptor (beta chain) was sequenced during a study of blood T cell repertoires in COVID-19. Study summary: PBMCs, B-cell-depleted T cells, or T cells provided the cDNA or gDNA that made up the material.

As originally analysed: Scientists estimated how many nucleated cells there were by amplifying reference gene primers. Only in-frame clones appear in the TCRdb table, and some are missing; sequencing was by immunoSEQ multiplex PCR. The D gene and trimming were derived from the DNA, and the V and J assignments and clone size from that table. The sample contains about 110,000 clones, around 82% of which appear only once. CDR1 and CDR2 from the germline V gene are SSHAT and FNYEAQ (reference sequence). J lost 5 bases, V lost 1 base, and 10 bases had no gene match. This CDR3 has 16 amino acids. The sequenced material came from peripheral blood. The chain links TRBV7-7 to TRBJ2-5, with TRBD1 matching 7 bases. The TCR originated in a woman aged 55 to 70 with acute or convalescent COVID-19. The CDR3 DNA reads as TGTGCCAGCAGCTTAGTGTGGACAGGAACGGTGGAGACCCAGTACTTC. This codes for CASSLVWTGTVETQYF.